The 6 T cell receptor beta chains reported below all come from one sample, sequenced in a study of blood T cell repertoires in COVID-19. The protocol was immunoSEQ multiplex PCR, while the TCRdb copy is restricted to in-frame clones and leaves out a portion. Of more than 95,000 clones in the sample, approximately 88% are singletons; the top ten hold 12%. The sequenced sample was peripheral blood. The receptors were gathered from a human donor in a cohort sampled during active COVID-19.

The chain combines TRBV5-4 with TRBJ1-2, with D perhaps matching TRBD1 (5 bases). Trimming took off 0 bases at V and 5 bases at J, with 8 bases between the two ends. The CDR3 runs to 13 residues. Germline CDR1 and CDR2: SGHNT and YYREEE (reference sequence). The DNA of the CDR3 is TGTGCCAGCAGCTTGGGACAGACATATGGCTACACCTTC. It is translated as CASSLGQTYGYTF.

CDR3 region: CASSSRTSLGEQYF. CDR3 in DNA: TGCGCCAGCAGCTCCAGGACTAGCCTGGGGGAGCAGTACTTC. This chain connects TRBV5-1 to TRBJ2-7; TRBD2 matches at 8 bases. Germline-derived CDR1 and CDR2 are SGHRS and YFSETQ. CDR3 length: 14 amino acids. Trimming cost V 3 bases and J 7 bases; bases outside gene matches: 9.

The CDR3 nucleotides read TGTGCCAGCAGCCAAGAGGAGACTTTCTTT. Its translation is CASSQEETFF. The chain recombines TRBV4-2 with TRBJ1-1; D gene unclear. The CDR3 runs to 10 residues. Germline V gene sequence: CDR1 LGHNA, CDR2 YNFKEQ. The V gene lost 0 bases and the J gene lost 12 bases, with 5 bases spanning the gap.

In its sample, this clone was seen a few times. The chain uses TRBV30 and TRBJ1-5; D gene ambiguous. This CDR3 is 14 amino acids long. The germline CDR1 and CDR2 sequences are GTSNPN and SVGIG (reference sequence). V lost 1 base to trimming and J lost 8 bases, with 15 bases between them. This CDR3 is CAWSEGLGSKPQHF. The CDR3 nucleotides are TGTGCCTGGAGTGAAGGGTTAGGGAGTAAGCCCCAGCATTTT. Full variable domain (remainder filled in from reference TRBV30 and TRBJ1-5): SQTIHQWPATLVQPVGSPLSLECTVEGTSNPNLYWYRQAAGRGLQLLFYSVGIGQISSEVPQNLSASRPQDRQFILSSKKLLLSDSGFYLCAWSEGLGSKPQHFGDGTRLSIL.

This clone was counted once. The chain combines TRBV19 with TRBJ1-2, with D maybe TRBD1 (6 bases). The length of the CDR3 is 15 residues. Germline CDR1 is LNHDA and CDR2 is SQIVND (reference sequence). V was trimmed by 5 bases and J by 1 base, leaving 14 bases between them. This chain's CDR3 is CASSPSTGRNYGYTF. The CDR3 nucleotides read TGTGCCAGTAGTCCGTCGACAGGCCGTAACTATGGCTACACCTTC. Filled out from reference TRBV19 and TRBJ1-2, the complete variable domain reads DGGITQSPKYLFRKEGQNVTLSCEQNLNHDAMYWYRQDPGQGLRLIYYSQIVNDFQKGDIAEGYSVSREKKESFPLTVTSAQKNPTAFYLCASSPSTGRNYGYTFGSGTRLTVV.

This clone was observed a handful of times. The CDR3 protein is CASSVAGTYNSPLHF. In nucleotides, the CDR3 is TGTGCCAGCAGCGTAGCAGGGACCTATAATTCACCCCTCCACTTT. V and J are TRBV9 and TRBJ1-6, with a possible D match to TRBD1 (5 bases). The length of the CDR3 is 15 residues. Per germline, CDR1 SGDLS and CDR2 YYNGEE. Trimming pared 0 bases from V and 2 bases from J, leaving 6 bases between.